A selection of T cell receptor beta chains follows, all from one sample in a study of T cells in Graves' hyperthyroidism and ophthalmopathy. TCRdb re-analysed the multiplex PCR reads in MiXCR, keeping a single row per CDR3 protein. In the table there are a few hundred thousand distinct CDR3 sequences, 15% of which are singletons. Sequenced input: blood. The receptors derive from a woman aged 25 to 45 with Graves' hyperthyroidism. Both conserved end residues are part of each CDR3. The D gene is left open where the match is weak. Clone sizes are given selectively: once, few, many, or a class where the clone is expanded.

clone_size j_call v_call d_call cdr3_nt cdr3_aa
many TRBJ2-5 TRBV11-1 - TGTGCCAGCAGCTGGGGGGATAAGACCCAGTACTTC CASSWGDKTQYF
- TRBJ2-1 TRBV20-1 TRBD2 TGCAGTGCTAGACAGACTAGCGGGGGCTACAATGAGCAGTTCTTC CSARQTSGGYNEQFF
many TRBJ2-5 TRBV4-1 - TGCGCCAGCAGCCAAGATCAACCCAATAGTGGGCCTTACCAAGAGACCCAGTACTTC CASSQDQPNSGPYQETQYF
many TRBJ2-7 TRBV20-1 - TGCAGTGCCACGAGCCCCGTGGGCTACGAGCAGTACTTC CSATSPVGYEQYF
many TRBJ2-7 TRBV3-1 TRBD1 TGTGCCAGCAGCCAATTGGGTGACAGGGGTTACGAGCAGTACTTC CASSQLGDRGYEQYF
- TRBJ2-3 TRBV12-3/TRBV12-4 - TGTGCCAGCAGTTTCGGAAATACGCAGTATTTT CASSFGNTQYF
many TRBJ1-5 TRBV18 - TGTGCCAGCTCACCATGGGTGGACCGGGGCAATCAGCCCCAGCATTTT CASSPWVDRGNQPQHF
few TRBJ1-3 TRBV7-9 - TGTGCCAGCAGCCCCACTGGACCGAGCTCTGGAAACACCATATATTTT CASSPTGPSSGNTIYF
few TRBJ2-1 TRBV2 TRBD2 TGTGCCAGCAGTGTATTGACTAGCGGGACCAATGAGCAGTTCTTC CASSVLTSGTNEQFF
many TRBJ2-7 TRBV29-1 TRBD1 TGCAGCGTTGGGGACAGCTACGAGCAGTACTTC CSVGDSYEQYF
- TRBJ1-2 TRBV24-1 TRBD1 TGTGCCACCAGTGATTCCGGGACAGAGAATGGCTACACCTTC CATSDSGTENGYTF
many TRBJ2-5 TRBV2 - TGTGCCAGCAATGGGTTGGACTGGGAGACCCAGTACTTC CASNGLDWETQYF
few TRBJ2-1 TRBV20-1 TRBD2 TGCAGTGCTCTACGGCGGGAGGGTAAATCCTACAATGAGCAGTTCTTC CSALRREGKSYNEQFF
- TRBJ2-1 TRBV9 TRBD1 TGTGCCAGCAGCGTAGAAGGGGGCCGCTACAATGAGCAGTTCTTC CASSVEGGRYNEQFF
many TRBJ1-1 TRBV20-1 TRBD1 TGCAGTGCTAGAGAAATGGACAGGCCGAACACTGAAGCTTTCTTT CSAREMDRPNTEAFF
many TRBJ1-4 TRBV28 - TGTGCCAGCAGTTTAGGGATTGAAAAACTGTTTTTT CASSLGIEKLFF
- TRBJ1-5 TRBV20-1 - TGCAGTGCTAAAGACAGCTCAGGCAATCAGCCCCAGCATTTT CSAKDSSGNQPQHF
- TRBJ2-1 TRBV5-8 - TGTGCCAGCAGCTTTGGGTTCAGGGCCTTCGAAAGCTCCTACAATGAGCAGTTCTTC CASSFGFRAFESSYNEQFF
few TRBJ2-4 TRBV7-9 - TGTGCCAGCAGCTTAGAGGGATTGAGAACCAAAAACATTCAGTACTTC CASSLEGLRTKNIQYF
few TRBJ2-4 TRBV6-1 TRBD1 TGTGCCAGCAGTGAACAGGGGGAGAAAAACATTCAGTACTTC CASSEQGEKNIQYF
- TRBJ2-2 TRBV7-2 TRBD2 TGTGCCAGCACTCCCTGGGGCGGGAGGCCGTACACCGGGGAGCTGTTTTTT CASTPWGGRPYTGELFF
- TRBJ2-6 TRBV4-2 - TGTGCCAGCAGCCAAGATGATTCGGGGGAGACCCTCTCTGGGGCCAACGTCCTGACTTTC CASSQDDSGETLSGANVLTF
- TRBJ2-6 TRBV6-1 - TGTGCCAGCAGTGAAGAGACTCCAGGGGTAACTGGGGCCAACGTCCTGACTTTC CASSEETPGVTGANVLTF
few TRBJ2-1 TRBV6-1 TRBD2 TGTGCCAGCAGTGACGGACTAGCGGGACAAAGTTTTCCCTACAATGAGCAGTTCTTC CASSDGLAGQSFPYNEQFF
many TRBJ2-7 TRBV24-1 TRBD1 TGTGCCACCAGTGATGCGGACAGGGACGAGCAGTACTTC CATSDADRDEQYF
many TRBJ2-1 TRBV2 TRBD1 TGTGCCAGCAGACCGGGACAGATCAACAATGAGCAGTTCTTC CASRPGQINNEQFF
- TRBJ1-1 TRBV15 - TGTGCCACCAGCAGAGATCTTCAGGGCCCTGAAGCTTTCTTT CATSRDLQGPEAFF
many TRBJ2-5 TRBV6-5 TRBD2 TGTGCCAGCAGTTACAATCCTAGCGGGACAGAGACCCAGTACTTC CASSYNPSGTETQYF
many TRBJ2-1 TRBV11-2 - TGTGCCAGCAGCTTAGTGCGAGTACCCAATGAGCAGTTCTTC CASSLVRVPNEQFF
- TRBJ1-2 TRBV10-3 TRBD1 TGTGCCATCACCAAAGACCGGGACAGGTCTAACTATGGCTACACCTTC CAITKDRDRSNYGYTF
many TRBJ1-2 TRBV30 TRBD1 TGTGCCTGGGGACAGGGAGGCCCTTCGGTCACCTTC CAWGQGGPSVTF
- TRBJ2-1 TRBV7-8 TRBD2 TGTGCCAGCAGCTCGCCCGGGACTAGCCTGGAGCAGTTCTTC CASSSPGTSLEQFF
- TRBJ2-1 TRBV27 - TGTGCCAGCAGTTTGGCGGACAATGAGCAGTTCTTC CASSLADNEQFF
few TRBJ1-3 TRBV5-6 - TGTGCCAGCAGCTTGTTCGGACAACGCTCTGGAAACACCATATATTTT CASSLFGQRSGNTIYF
many TRBJ1-2 TRBV7-9 - TGTGCCAGCAGCCCAAGGACAGAGGGCTACACCTTC CASSPRTEGYTF
few TRBJ1-1 TRBV19 - TGTGCCAGTAGCCACAGCGGGGGGGGCGGTGGCACTGAAGCTTTCTTT CASSHSGGGGGTEAFF
- TRBJ2-7 TRBV19 - TGTGCCAGTGCCATGGGTTGGAACTACGAGCAGTACTTC CASAMGWNYEQYF
- TRBJ2-5 TRBV10-3 TRBD2 TGTGCCACCGCAGCGTGGCGGGAGGGCCCAGAGACCCAGTACTTC CATAAWREGPETQYF
many TRBJ1-5 TRBV30 - TGTGCCTGGAGCAAAGGGAGCAATCAGCCCCAGCATTTT CAWSKGSNQPQHF
few TRBJ1-5 TRBV7-9 - TGTGCCAGCAGCCACGATTGGGGAAGCAATCAGCCCCAGCATTTT CASSHDWGSNQPQHF
- TRBJ1-2 TRBV28 - TGTGCCAGCAGTTTAGATGGGGGTGTTGTCTATGGCTACACCTTC CASSLDGGVVYGYTF
- TRBJ2-5 TRBV20-1 - TGCAGTGCTAGAGATGTAGGGGTCGGAGAGACCCAGTACTTC CSARDVGVGETQYF
many TRBJ2-3 TRBV28 TRBD2 TGTGCCAGCAGCTGGGGGGGATTGGGCACAGATACGCAGTATTTT CASSWGGLGTDTQYF
few TRBJ2-7 TRBV28 - TGTGCCAGCAGTTGGCAGGGTGCATACGAGCAGTACTTC CASSWQGAYEQYF